The 20 T cell receptor beta chains listed next were all sequenced from one sample in a study of blood T cell repertoires in COVID-19. Sequencing was performed with immunoSEQ multiplex PCR; in TCRdb, only in-frame clones are kept and a portion is missing. The table records roughly 57,000 clones, 89% of them present only once. Sequenced material: peripheral blood. Receptor source: a human donor in a cohort sampled during active COVID-19.

The chain couples TRBV9 to TRBJ1-1; the match to TRBD1 covers 8 bases. The germline gives CDR1 SGDLS, CDR2 YYNGEE. The CDR3 is 15 amino acids. V was pared by 0 bases and J by 5 bases, with 6 bases of the junction left unmatched. CDR3 region: CASSVVGDRKTEAFF. CDR3 nucleotide sequence: TGTGCCAGCAGCGTAGTGGGGGACAGGAAGACTGAAGCTTTCTTT.

This chain connects TRBV5-1 to TRBJ2-3; D unclear. The CDR3 has 13 residues. The V end lost 0 bases, the J end lost 4 bases, and 6 bases lay between the germline ends. The germline V gene encodes CDR1 SGHRS and CDR2 YFSETQ. The CDR3 sequence is CASSLVGADTQYF. Here the CDR3 DNA reads TGCGCCAGCAGCTTGGTAGGAGCAGATACGCAGTATTTT.

This clone was seen a few times. The CDR3 region is CASSQGRVGRTDTQYF. In nucleotides, the CDR3 is TGTGCCAGCAGCCAAGGTCGGGTAGGCCGCACAGATACGCAGTATTTT. This chain links TRBV3-1 (or the pseudogene TRBV3-2) with TRBJ2-3, with D unresolved. CDR1 and CDR2 from the germline V gene are LGHDT and YNNKEL (reference sequence). With 1 base removed from V and 1 base from J, the gap between germline ends came to 12 bases. There are 16 residues in the CDR3.

CDR3 residues: CASSFQTGQETQYF. The CDR3 DNA reads TGTGCCAGCAGCTTCCAGACAGGCCAAGAGACCCAGTACTTC. The chain recombines TRBV7-2 with TRBJ2-5; D possibly corresponds to TRBD1 (6 bases). This CDR3 region has 14 residues. CDR1 SGHTA and CDR2 FQGNSA come from the germline V gene. V shed 3 bases and J shed 1 base, with 9 bases lying between them.

V gene TRBV6-6 combines with J gene TRBJ2-7, with 10 positions matching TRBD1. Germline V gene data show CDR1 as MNHNY and CDR2 as SVGAGI (reference sequence). V lost 6 bases, J lost 5 bases, and 4 bases stayed unmatched. The CDR3 sequence is 13 residues long. Written as DNA, the CDR3 is TGTGCCAGCAGCTGGGACAGGGGCGACGAGCAGTACTTC. Its translation is CASSWDRGDEQYF.

The chain employs TRBV27 and TRBJ1-1; D perhaps matches TRBD1 (6 bases). The germline V gene encodes CDR1 MNHEY and CDR2 SMNVEV (reference sequence). This CDR3 region has 13 residues. The V end was cut by 5 bases, the J end by 1 base, with 8 bases between. CDR3 DNA sequence: TGTGCCAGCAGTCCGGGACAGAACACTGAAGCTTTCTTT. This sequence encodes CASSPGQNTEAFF.

This chain links TRBV6-2 or TRBV6-3 with TRBJ1-5; D is uncertain. Germline CDR1 is MNHEY and CDR2 is SVGEGT. CDR3 length equals 14 residues. V was shortened by 7 bases and J by 2 bases, with 12 bases between the two germline ends. As DNA, the CDR3 is TGTGCCAGCAACCCCATAGCGGGCAATCAGCCCCAGCATTTT. This gives the protein CASNPIAGNQPQHF.

The V and J genes are TRBV19 and TRBJ2-1; weak D call: TRBD1 (6 bases). Looked up from germline, CDR1 is LNHDA and CDR2 is SQIVND (reference sequence). Trimming took off 2 bases at V and 9 bases at J, with 14 bases between the two ends. The CDR3 runs 14 residues. DNA for the CDR3: TGTGCCAGTAGTATACAGACAGGTCACACTGAGCAGTTCTTC. Its translation is CASSIQTGHTEQFF.

The rearrangement links TRBV5-8 to TRBJ1-6; 7 positions match TRBD1. The trim removed 2 bases at V and 6 bases at J, leaving 5 bases unmatched. This CDR3 has 15 amino acids. Germline V CDR1 and CDR2: SGHTS, YDEGEE. The CDR3 loop is CASSLWQGGNSPLHF. CDR3 coding DNA: TGTGCCAGCAGCTTATGGCAGGGGGGTAATTCACCCCTCCACTTT.

This clone was observed a few times. The rearrangement joins TRBV2 to TRBJ1-5, with 10 bases aligning to TRBD1. Germline trimming cut 8 bases from V and 5 bases from J; bases unmatched to any gene: 6. The CDR3 has 14 amino acids. The germline gives CDR1 SNHLY, CDR2 FYNNEI. CDR3 sequence: CASRRGQGDQPQHF. CDR3 coding DNA: TGTGCCAGCCGACGCGGACAGGGGGATCAGCCCCAGCATTTT.

This rearrangement joins TRBV27 to TRBJ2-3, with D unresolved. The CDR3 has 13 residues. Germline CDR1 MNHEY, CDR2 SMNVEV (reference sequence). Trimming cost V 5 bases and J 3 bases, with 9 bases left between them. The CDR3 nucleotides are TGTGCCAGCAGTCCCCACATTACAGATACGCAGTATTTT. Amino acids: CASSPHITDTQYF.

This clone has only one observation. Relative to the germline gene, one junction end is altered; a read error may explain this. This rearrangement joins TRBV29-1 to TRBJ2-1; D call uncertain. CDR3 length: 15 amino acids. Germline CDR1 is SQVTM and CDR2 is ANQGSEA. This CDR3 is CSVEDRQVSSNEQFF. In DNA, the CDR3 is TGCAGCGTTGAGGATCGACAAGTGTCCTCCAATGAGCAGTTCTTC.

This chain connects TRBV4-1 to TRBJ2-2; 12 bases match TRBD2. CDR1 is MGHRA, CDR2 YSYEKL, per germline. The CDR3 is made up of 16 amino acids. J gave up 6 bases and V 0 bases, and 2 bases lay outside the gene matches. CDR3 DNA sequence: TGCGCCAGCAGCCAAGATTCTAGCGGGGGGGCCGGGGAGCTGTTTTTT. Amino acids: CASSQDSSGGAGELFF.

The chain combines TRBV7-8 with TRBJ2-7; D remains ambiguous. Germline loops: CDR1 SGHVS, CDR2 FQNEAQ. The ends were cut back, 1 base at V and 3 bases at J, with 7 bases in the middle. The length of the CDR3 is 13 residues. The CDR3 reads CASSLGFNYEQYF. The DNA of the CDR3 is TGTGCCAGCAGCTTAGGTTTCAACTACGAGCAGTACTTC.

This sequence joins TRBV19 and TRBJ2-7; possibly TRBD2 for D (6 bases). Trimming shortened V by 5 bases and J by 6 bases, and 11 bases separated the two germline ends. The CDR3 is 12 residues long. Germline values: CDR1 LNHDA, CDR2 SQIVND (reference sequence). CDR3 nucleotide sequence: TGTGCCAGTAGTTGGGGGGAGAGCGAGCAGTACTTC. Its protein is CASSWGESEQYF.

The CDR3 spells CASSTPDRRGGGELFF. CDR3 DNA: TGTGCCAGTAGTACCCCCGATCGGCGGGGGGGCGGGGAGCTGTTTTTT. The chain combines TRBV19 with TRBJ2-2; 9 positions agree with TRBD2. V was pared by 4 bases and J by 7 bases, with 10 bases of the junction left unmatched. Germline assignment: CDR1 LNHDA and CDR2 SQIVND (reference sequence). The CDR3 spans 16 residues. The whole variable domain, remainder taken from reference TRBV19 and TRBJ2-2, is DGGITQSPKYLFRKEGQNVTLSCEQNLNHDAMYWYRQDPGQGLRLIYYSQIVNDFQKGDIAEGYSVSREKKESFPLTVTSAQKNPTAFYLCASSTPDRRGGGELFFGEGSRLTVL.

V usage is TRBV6-5 and J usage is TRBJ2-4; TRBD1 matches 7 bases. V lost 8 bases and J lost 9; bases outside the gene matches: 7. CDR3 length equals 12 residues. Germline CDR1 reads MNHEY; CDR2 reads SVGAGI. CDR3: CASLDRPGIQYF. CDR3 bases: TGTGCCAGCTTGGACAGGCCCGGCATTCAGTACTTC.

The rearrangement uses TRBV30 and TRBJ1-6; possible D gene TRBD1, 5 bases. The V gene's germline CDR1 is GTSNPN and CDR2 SVGIG (reference sequence). The CDR3 covers 13 residues. Between the trimmed V and J ends, which lost 4 bases and 10 bases, there was a span of 14 bases. CDR3 DNA sequence: TGTGCCTGGATGGCGGGGGTCCGATCACCCCTCCACTTT. This sequence encodes CAWMAGVRSPLHF.

The V and J genes are TRBV9 and TRBJ2-7, with D possibly being TRBD1 (6 bases). Trimming stripped 4 bases from V and 1 base from J, with 18 bases between. Germline V gene data show CDR1 as SGDLS and CDR2 as YYNGEE. CDR3 size: 16 residues. CDR3 region: CASSPASTGLSYEQYF. As DNA, the CDR3 is TGTGCCAGCAGCCCCGCGTCGACAGGCCTTTCCTACGAGCAGTACTTC.

V usage is TRBV3-1 (or the pseudogene TRBV3-2) and J usage is TRBJ2-7, with D perhaps TRBD1 (5 bases). Germline V gene lookup returns CDR1 LGHDT and CDR2 YNNKEL (reference sequence). CDR3 length: 15 residues. The V gene lost 0 bases and the J gene lost 1 base, with 10 bases spanning the gap. CDR3 in DNA: TGTGCCAGCAGCCAAGACCCCAGGGTATCCTACGAGCAGTACTTC. This encodes CASSQDPRVSYEQYF.